One sample yielded the 26 T cell receptor beta chains listed below, sequenced in a study of Ad26.COV2.S vaccination and SARS-CoV-2 variants (dated by TCRdb to the early 2020s). The label giving this sample's treatment or condition can be read as: over 15 received Ad26.COV2.S at low or high dose, single or two shots; 5 received placebo; per-sample allocation not given. Repertoires of vaccine and placebo recipients were sequenced from samples taken on day 63 after the first injection. The library was obtained by the immunoSEQ multiplex PCR assay. Here the immuneACCESS table is served through TCRdb, limited to in-frame sequences with V and J called. Missing clones are a known gap in these copies; in checked studies unresolved V genes cover under half, and the rest lacks a known reason. The sample table holds hundreds of thousands of clones, of which more than 70% were seen once. The ten most abundant clones make up less than 3.5% of the sample.

Sequences were derived from peripheral blood, sampled in a trial of Ad26.COV2.S vaccine versus placebo. Every receptor here comes from a person between 18 and 65 years old who received the Ad26.COV2.S COVID-19 vaccine or a placebo.

This chain uses TRBV6-6 with TRBJ1-1; D is perhaps TRBD1 (5 bases). In germline, CDR1 is MNHNY, CDR2 SVGAGI (reference sequence). Trimming removed 7 bases at V and 4 bases at J, with 16 bases between. The CDR3 is made up of 14 amino acids. The CDR3, as DNA: TGTGCCAGCACTGGAACCGGGACGACCACTGAAGCTTTCTTT. Its protein product is CASTGTGTTTEAFF.

This clone was seen only once. V gene TRBV5-1 combines with J gene TRBJ2-1; D is perhaps TRBD2 (6 bases). CDR1 and CDR2 from the germline V gene are SGHRS and YFSETQ. The CDR3 totals 11 residues. The V end was cut by 5 bases, the J end by 8 bases, with 8 bases between. The CDR3, as DNA: TGCGCCAGCAGAGGAGGGGATGAGCAGTTCTTC. It codes for CASRGGDEQFF.

V usage is TRBV6-5 and J usage is TRBJ2-5, with no clear D. The V and J ends lost 0 bases and 2 bases respectively, with 10 bases between them. In germline, CDR1 is MNHEY, CDR2 SVGAGI. This CDR3 contains 15 residues. The chain's CDR3 is CASSYSLGRQETQYF. CDR3 nucleotide sequence: TGTGCCAGCAGTTACTCTCTCGGCAGGCAAGAGACCCAGTACTTC.

The chain joins TRBV27 to TRBJ1-2; tentative D call: TRBD1 (6 bases). This CDR3 spans 16 amino acids. Trimming took 5 bases from V and 6 from J, leaving 22 bases between them. Germline V gives CDR1 MNHEY, CDR2 SMNVEV (reference sequence). This chain's CDR3 is CASSTTGWYRDDGYTF. The CDR3 region has the DNA TGTGCCAGCAGTACGACTGGATGGTACAGGGACGATGGCTACACCTTC.

The chain employs TRBV12-3 or TRBV12-4 and TRBJ2-2, with 7 bases matching TRBD1. CDR3 length equals 11 residues. CDR3 nucleotides: TGTGGGACAGGGAACACCGGGGAGCTGTTTTTT. Protein: CGTGNTGELFF.

Here the CDR3 DNA reads TGTGCCAGCAGCCCGACAGGGACTAACTATGGCTACACCTTC. Its protein product is CASSPTGTNYGYTF. The chain links TRBV7-9 to TRBJ1-2; 7 bases agree with TRBD1. The trim removed 5 bases at V and 0 bases at J, leaving 3 bases unmatched. The CDR3 spans 14 residues. Germline V gene data show CDR1 as SEHNR and CDR2 as FQNEAQ (reference sequence). The full variable domain, its missing parts supplied by reference TRBV7-9 and TRBJ1-2, is DTGVSQNPRHKITKRGQNVTFRCDPISEHNRLYWYRQTLGQGPEFLTYFQNEAQLEKSRLLSDRFSAERPKGSFSTLEIQRTEQGDSAMYLCASSPTGTNYGYTFGSGTRLTVV.

The DNA for the CDR3 is TGTGCCAGCAGGGACACATTCATGAACACTGAAGCTTTCTTT. Its translation: CASRDTFMNTEAFF. The V and J genes are TRBV2 and TRBJ1-1; weak D call: TRBD1 (5 bases). The CDR3 runs to 14 residues. V was trimmed by 6 bases and J by 0 bases, leaving 11 bases between them. Germline V gene data show CDR1 as SNHLY and CDR2 as FYNNEI.

This clone was detected once. The chain joins TRBV5-4 to TRBJ2-1; 8 bases match TRBD1. Germline CDR1 SGHNT, CDR2 YYREEE (reference sequence). V shed 0 bases, J shed 9 bases, and the junction held 8 bases outside the gene matches. CDR3 length equals 15 residues. Here the CDR3 DNA reads TGTGCCAGCAGCTTGGTGCAGGGGGCGAGGAGTGAGCAGTTCTTC. This encodes CASSLVQGARSEQFF. The variable domain in full, completed from reference TRBV5-4 and TRBJ2-1, reads ETGVTQSPTHLIKTRGQQVTLRCSSQSGHNTVSWYQQALGQGPQFIFQYYREEENGRGNFPPRFSGLQFPNYSSELNVNALELDDSALYLCASSLVQGARSEQFFGPGTRLTVL.

Comment on this clone: Other DNA variants within this sample encode the same CDR3. This chain uses TRBV7-9 with TRBJ1-1, with a tentative D call TRBD1 (5 bases). Germline CDR1 SEHNR, CDR2 FQNEAQ (reference sequence). The CDR3 is 13 residues long. Trimming took off 5 bases at V and 4 bases at J, with 11 bases between the two ends. The CDR3 coding sequence is TGTGCCAGCAGCCCCGGGGGGGGCACTGAAGCTTTCTTT. Protein sequence: CASSPGGGTEAFF.

The V and J genes are TRBV27 and TRBJ1-6, with 7 positions matching TRBD1. The V gene's germline CDR1 is MNHEY and CDR2 SMNVEV (reference sequence). V was pared by 5 bases and J by 7 bases, with 23 bases of the junction left unmatched. The CDR3 is made up of 20 amino acids. CDR3 amino acids: CASSLLGVGLLTGQNSPLHF. The CDR3, as DNA: TGTGCCAGCAGTCTCCTCGGGGTGGGACTCTTGACAGGGCAGAATTCACCCCTCCACTTT.

The chain carries TRBV12-3 or TRBV12-4 and TRBJ1-2; unclear D gene. The CDR3 consists of 13 residues. The ends were cut back, 4 bases at V and 2 bases at J, with 8 bases in the middle. CDR3 loop: CASSYRGNYGYTF. In DNA form, the CDR3 reads TGTGCCAGCAGTTACCGGGGAAACTATGGCTACACCTTC.

The V call is TRBV6-5, the J call TRBJ2-4, with 9 bases fitting TRBD1. Per germline, CDR1 MNHEY and CDR2 SVGAGI. The V segment lost 5 bases and the J segment 9 bases; nucleotides outside the gene matches: 8. CDR3 length equals 14 residues. This CDR3 is CASSPSTGQGIQYF. In nucleotides, the CDR3 is TGTGCCAGCAGTCCTTCCACGGGACAGGGCATTCAGTACTTC.

This chain connects TRBV19 to TRBJ2-1, with 10 bases identical to TRBD2. The CDR3 is 16 amino acids. The V segment lost 3 bases and the J segment 1 base; nucleotides outside the gene matches: 3. Germline V gene data show CDR1 as LNHDA and CDR2 as SQIVND (reference sequence). As DNA, the CDR3 is TGTGCCAGTAGTATCTCTAGCGGGAGTTCCTACAATGAGCAGTTCTTC. Its protein product is CASSISSGSSYNEQFF. Full variable domain (remainder filled in from reference TRBV19 and TRBJ2-1): DGGITQSPKYLFRKEGQNVTLSCEQNLNHDAMYWYRQDPGQGLRLIYYSQIVNDFQKGDIAEGYSVSREKKESFPLTVTSAQKNPTAFYLCASSISSGSSYNEQFFGPGTRLTVL.

Remarks on this clone: The identical CDR3 is also encoded by other nucleotide sequences in the sample. The chain carries TRBV6-6 and TRBJ2-7; TRBD1 matches 8 bases. V lost 5 bases to trimming and J lost 3 bases; unmatched junction nucleotides: 3. The CDR3 spans 13 residues. Per the germline V gene, CDR1 is MNHNY and CDR2 is SVGAGI (reference sequence). The CDR3 sequence: CASSRGQGYEQYF. The CDR3 coding sequence is TGTGCCAGCAGTAGAGGACAGGGCTACGAGCAGTACTTC.

The chain is built from TRBV7-9 and TRBJ2-7; TRBD1 might be the D (6 bases). CDR1 SEHNR and CDR2 FQNEAQ come from the germline V gene (reference sequence). The CDR3 has 14 residues. Trimming removed 1 base from V and 5 bases from J, with 12 bases in between. The CDR3 sequence is CASSLGQGYHEQYF. For the CDR3, the DNA is TGTGCCAGCAGCTTAGGGCAGGGGTACCACGAGCAGTACTTC. The entire variable domain, with the rest obtained from reference TRBV7-9 and TRBJ2-7, is as follows: DTGVSQNPRHKITKRGQNVTFRCDPISEHNRLYWYRQTLGQGPEFLTYFQNEAQLEKSRLLSDRFSAERPKGSFSTLEIQRTEQGDSAMYLCASSLGQGYHEQYFGPGTRLTVT.

This rearrangement joins TRBV5-1 to TRBJ1-1; a weak D match, TRBD1 (5 bases). V was shortened by 1 base and J by 4 bases, with 17 bases between the two germline ends. CDR3 length: 16 amino acids. Germline CDR1 and CDR2: SGHRS and YFSETQ. The DNA of the CDR3 is TGCGCCAGCAGCTTGAAGGCAGGGCCGGGGGGCACTGAAGCTTTCTTT. The encoded protein is CASSLKAGPGGTEAFF.

The J gene is TRBJ2-1, the V gene TRBV7-6; TRBD1 agrees at 9 bases. The CDR3 length is 16 residues. Germline lookup yields CDR1 SGHVS and CDR2 FNYEAQ. Germline trimming cut 1 base from V and 4 bases from J; bases unmatched to any gene: 5. CDR3 coding DNA: TGTGCCAGCAGCTTAGTAAAGGGGACAGGGTACAATGAGCAGTTCTTC. This codes for CASSLVKGTGYNEQFF.

This clone is termed medium-sized. As DNA, the CDR3 is TGCAGCGCCACCGGGACAGGGGACCGCCTCGAGCAGTACTTC. Amino acids: CSATGTGDRLEQYF. V usage is TRBV29-1 and J usage is TRBJ2-7, with 10 positions matching TRBD1. The CDR3 contains 14 residues. Trimming removed 7 bases from V and 6 bases from J; junction bases left unmatched: 12. The germline CDR1 and CDR2 sequences are SQVTM and ANQGSEA.

The J gene is TRBJ2-5, the V gene TRBV5-1; D is ambiguous. The CDR3 runs 17 residues. Germline values: CDR1 SGHRS, CDR2 YFSETQ. V dropped 3 bases and J dropped 1 base, with 19 bases sitting between them. The chain's CDR3 is CASSSPVVGRLQETQYF. The CDR3 nucleotides read TGCGCCAGCAGCTCCCCAGTGGTCGGCAGGCTCCAAGAGACCCAGTACTTC.

The rearrangement joins TRBV18 to TRBJ1-1; 12 bases fit TRBD1. CDR1 and CDR2 (germline): KGHSH, LQKENI. The CDR3 has 17 amino acids. Germline trimming cut 0 bases from V and 5 bases from J; bases unmatched to any gene: 7. CDR3 sequence reads: CASSPPGQGASGTEAFF. Written as DNA, the CDR3 is TGTGCCAGCTCACCACCGGGACAGGGGGCCTCGGGGACTGAAGCTTTCTTT. The full variable domain, in which reference TRBV18 and TRBJ1-1 provide the parts outside the CDR3, is NAGVMQNPRHLVRRRGQEARLRCSPMKGHSHVYWYRQLPEEGLKFMVYLQKENIIDESGMPKERFSAEFPKEGPSILRIQQVVRGDSAAYFCASSPPGQGASGTEAFFGQGTRLTVV.

This chain joins TRBV5-1 and TRBJ2-3; D remains unclear. Germline-derived CDR1 and CDR2 are SGHRS and YFSETQ. CDR3 size: 14 residues. Trimming removed 4 bases from V and 1 base from J, with 10 bases in between. The CDR3 loop is CASSPRPGTDTQYF. The DNA for the CDR3 is TGCGCCAGCAGCCCCAGACCAGGCACAGATACGCAGTATTTT.

This chain uses TRBV19 with TRBJ1-2; perhaps TRBD1 as D (5 bases). Trimming removed 7 bases from V and 7 bases from J, with 16 bases in between. The germline V gene encodes CDR1 LNHDA and CDR2 SQIVND (reference sequence). This CDR3 spans 13 amino acids. The CDR3 coding sequence is TGTGCCAGTACCTTAACAGGCGGAAGTGGCTACACCTTC. This sequence encodes CASTLTGGSGYTF.

This clone showed up just a few times. The chain joins TRBV13 to TRBJ1-2, with TRBD1 identical over 8 bases. Per germline, CDR1 PRHDT and CDR2 FYEKMQ (reference sequence). This CDR3 region has 16 residues. The ends lost 5 bases at V and 1 base at J; junction bases unmatched: 9. The CDR3 region is CASSARTGTLNYGYTF. CDR3 bases: TGTGCCAGCAGCGCTCGGACAGGGACCCTTAACTATGGCTACACCTTC.

J is TRBJ2-5 and V is TRBV11-3, with D unresolved. V lost 1 base and J lost 3, with 12 bases in between. Per the germline V gene, CDR1 is SGHNT and CDR2 is YENEEA. The CDR3 spans 15 residues. The CDR3 DNA sequence: TGTGCCAGCAGCTTAGGGGCTACCCTGGAAGAGACCCAGTACTTC. It specifies CASSLGATLEETQYF.

The genes are TRBV24-1 and TRBJ2-3; TRBD1 or TRBD2 may be the D gene (5 bases each). The CDR3 spans 11 residues. Looked up from germline, CDR1 is KGHDR and CDR2 is SFDVKD. Trimming took 10 bases from V and 7 from J, leaving 11 bases between them. DNA for the CDR3: TGTGCCACGGGGGTCGGGCATACGCAGTATTTT. It encodes CATGVGHTQYF.

The CDR3: CASSFLGFTGELFF. CDR3 nucleotides: TGTGCCAGCAGCTTTCTGGGTTTCACCGGGGAGCTGTTTTTT. The chain couples TRBV11-1 to TRBJ2-2; D remains unclear. Trimming cost V 3 bases and J 4 bases, with 9 bases left between them. CDR1 is SGHAT, CDR2 FQDESV, per germline (reference sequence). CDR3 length: 14 residues.